Following are 2 T cell receptor beta chains from one sample sequenced in a study of Ad26.COV2.S vaccination and SARS-CoV-2 variants. Profiled with immunoSEQ multiplex PCR; TCRdb holds only in-frame clones, not every one. The data show roughly 250,000 clones, with 87% seen just once and about 2.8% held by the top ten. Treatment meaning: 19 received Ad26.COV2.S at low or high dose, single or two shots; roughly 5 received placebo; per-sample allocation not given. All samples were drawn on day 63, counting from the first vaccine or placebo injection. The material was peripheral blood, obtained in a trial of Ad26.COV2.S vaccine versus placebo. These receptor sequences come from a person between 18 and 65 years old who received the Ad26.COV2.S COVID-19 vaccine or a placebo.

This clone has a handful of counts. The CDR3 coding sequence is TGTGCCAGCAGTAGGGGAAACACCATATATTTT. This sequence encodes CASSRGNTIYF. V is TRBV2 and J is TRBJ1-3; D ambiguous. This CDR3 contains 11 residues. V was trimmed by 5 bases and J by 4 bases, leaving 3 bases between them. The germline CDR1 and CDR2 sequences are SNHLY and FYNNEI.

The CDR3 protein is CASSYLGQIQETQYF. CDR3 bases: TGTGCCAGCAGCTACCTGGGACAGATCCAAGAGACCCAGTACTTC. V usage is TRBV7-2 and J usage is TRBJ2-5; 7 bases are shared with TRBD1. CDR1 and CDR2 (germline): SGHTA, FQGNSA. The J segment lost 1 base and the V segment lost 4 bases, leaving 6 bases of the junction unmatched. CDR3 size: 15 residues.